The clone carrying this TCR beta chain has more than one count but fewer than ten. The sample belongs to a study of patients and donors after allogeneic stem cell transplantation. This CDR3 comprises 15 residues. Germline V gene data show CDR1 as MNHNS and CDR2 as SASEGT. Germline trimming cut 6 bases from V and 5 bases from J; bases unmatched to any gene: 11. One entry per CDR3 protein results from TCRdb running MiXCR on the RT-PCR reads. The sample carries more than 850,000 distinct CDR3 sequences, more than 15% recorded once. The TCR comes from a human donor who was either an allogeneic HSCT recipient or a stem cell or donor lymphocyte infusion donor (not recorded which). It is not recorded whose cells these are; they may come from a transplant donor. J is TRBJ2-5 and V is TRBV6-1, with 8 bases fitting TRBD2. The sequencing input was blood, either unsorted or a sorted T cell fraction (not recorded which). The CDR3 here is CASSSAVLADETQYF. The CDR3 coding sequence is TGTGCCAGCAGCTCTGCAGTACTAGCGGACGAGACCCAGTACTTC.